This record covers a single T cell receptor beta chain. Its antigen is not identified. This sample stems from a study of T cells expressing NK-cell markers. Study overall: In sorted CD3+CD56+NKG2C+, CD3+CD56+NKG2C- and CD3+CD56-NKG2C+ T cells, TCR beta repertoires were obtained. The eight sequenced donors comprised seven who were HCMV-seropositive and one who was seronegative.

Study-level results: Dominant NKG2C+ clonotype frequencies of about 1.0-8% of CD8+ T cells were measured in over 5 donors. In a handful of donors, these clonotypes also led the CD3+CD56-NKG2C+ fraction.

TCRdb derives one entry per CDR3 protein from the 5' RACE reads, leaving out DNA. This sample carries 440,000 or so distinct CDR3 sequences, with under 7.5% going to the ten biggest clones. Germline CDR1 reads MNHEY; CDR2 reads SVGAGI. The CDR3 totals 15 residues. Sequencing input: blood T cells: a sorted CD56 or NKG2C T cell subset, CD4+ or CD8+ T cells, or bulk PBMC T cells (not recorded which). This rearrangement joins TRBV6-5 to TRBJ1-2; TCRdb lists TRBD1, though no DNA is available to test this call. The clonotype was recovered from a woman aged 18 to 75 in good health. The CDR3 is CASSYSGGAYYGYTF.